The clone carrying this T cell receptor (beta chain) has more than one count but fewer than ten. The record originates from a study of T-cell memory formation after mild COVID-19. V dropped 2 bases and J dropped 3 bases, with 8 bases sitting between them. The CDR3 is made up of 14 amino acids. The germline gives CDR1 SEHNR, CDR2 FQNEAQ (reference sequence). TCR alpha and TCR beta cDNA libraries carrying sample barcodes and UMIs came from 5'RACE with constant-segment primers. One entry per CDR3 protein, called by TCRdb with MiXCR from the 5' RACE reads. Seen here are approximately 170,000 distinct CDR3 sequences, approximately 12% observed once, and the top ten hold about 3.6%.

The chain is built from TRBV7-9 and TRBJ2-1, with D maybe TRBD2 (5 bases). The sample comprised PBMCs or a T cell subset sorted from them (not recorded which). The source of this sequence is a young man who had mild COVID-19 (a few samples of this study predate the infection). Cell type and time point are not known. CDR3 loop: CASSLQRSYNEQFF. The DNA of the CDR3 is TGTGCCAGCAGCTTACAGCGGAGCTACAATGAGCAGTTCTTC.